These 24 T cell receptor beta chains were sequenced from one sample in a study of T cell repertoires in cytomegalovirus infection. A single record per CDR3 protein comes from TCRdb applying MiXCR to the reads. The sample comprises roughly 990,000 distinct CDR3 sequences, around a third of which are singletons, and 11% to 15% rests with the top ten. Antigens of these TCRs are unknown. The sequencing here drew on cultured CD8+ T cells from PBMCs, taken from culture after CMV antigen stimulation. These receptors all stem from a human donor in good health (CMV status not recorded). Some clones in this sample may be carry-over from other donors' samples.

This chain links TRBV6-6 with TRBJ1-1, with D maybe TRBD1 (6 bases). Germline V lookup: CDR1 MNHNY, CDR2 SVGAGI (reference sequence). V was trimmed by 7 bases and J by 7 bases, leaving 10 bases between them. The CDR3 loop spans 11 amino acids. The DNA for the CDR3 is TGTGCCAGCACACAGGGATTTGAAGCTTTCTTT. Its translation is CASTQGFEAFF.

The CDR3 loop is CASSEEGGELFF. CDR3 sequence (DNA): TGTGCCAGCAGTGAAGAGGGCGGGGAGCTGTTTTTT. The chain has TRBV6-1 and TRBJ2-2; D not certain. In germline, CDR1 is MNHNS, CDR2 SASEGT. V shed 1 base and J shed 7 bases, with 4 bases lying between them. This CDR3 is 12 amino acids long.

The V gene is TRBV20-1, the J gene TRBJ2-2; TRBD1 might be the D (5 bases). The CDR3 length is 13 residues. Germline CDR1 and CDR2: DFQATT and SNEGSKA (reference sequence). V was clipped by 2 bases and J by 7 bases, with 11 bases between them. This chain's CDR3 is CSARKGIGGELFF. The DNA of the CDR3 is TGCAGTGCTAGAAAGGGGATAGGCGGGGAGCTGTTTTTT.

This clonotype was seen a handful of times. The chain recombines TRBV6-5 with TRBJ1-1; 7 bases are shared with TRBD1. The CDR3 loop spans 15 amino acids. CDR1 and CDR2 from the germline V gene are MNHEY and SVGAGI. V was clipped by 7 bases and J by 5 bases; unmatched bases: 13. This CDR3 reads CASNSNYRGRTEAFF. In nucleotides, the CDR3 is TGTGCCAGCAACTCTAACTACAGGGGAAGGACTGAAGCTTTCTTT.

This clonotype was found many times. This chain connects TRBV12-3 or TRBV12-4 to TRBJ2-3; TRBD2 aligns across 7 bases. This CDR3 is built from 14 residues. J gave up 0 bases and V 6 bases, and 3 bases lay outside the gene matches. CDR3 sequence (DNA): TGTGCCAGCAGCCGCGGGGGTAGCACAGATACGCAGTATTTT. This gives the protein CASSRGGSTDTQYF.

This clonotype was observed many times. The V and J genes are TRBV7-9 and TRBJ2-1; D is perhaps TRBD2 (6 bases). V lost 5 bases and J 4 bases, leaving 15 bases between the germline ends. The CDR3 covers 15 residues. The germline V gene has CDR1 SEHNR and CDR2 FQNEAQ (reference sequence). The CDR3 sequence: CASSPRGTEYNEQFF. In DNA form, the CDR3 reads TGTGCCAGCAGCCCTCGCGGGACGGAATACAATGAGCAGTTCTTC.

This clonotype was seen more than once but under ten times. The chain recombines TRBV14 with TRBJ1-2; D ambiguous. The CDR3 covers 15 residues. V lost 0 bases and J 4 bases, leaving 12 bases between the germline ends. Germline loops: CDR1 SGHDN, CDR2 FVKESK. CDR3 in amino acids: CASSQDRVDPYGYTF. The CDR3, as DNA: TGTGCCAGCAGCCAAGATCGAGTGGACCCCTATGGCTACACCTTC. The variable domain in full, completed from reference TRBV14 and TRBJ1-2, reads EAGVTQFPSHSVIEKGQTVTLRCDPISGHDNLYWYRRVMGKEIKFLLHFVKESKQDESGMPNNRFLAERTGGTYSTLKVQPAELEDSGVYFCASSQDRVDPYGYTFGSGTRLTVV.

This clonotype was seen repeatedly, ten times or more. The CDR3 DNA sequence: TGTGCCAGCAGACCCCTGGGACAGGGGTCAACCTACGAGCAGTACGTC. Amino acids: CASRPLGQGSTYEQYV. The J gene is TRBJ2-7, the V gene TRBV5-5; 10 bases are shared with TRBD1. The CDR3 totals 16 residues. Germline CDR1 is SGHKS and CDR2 is YYEKEE (reference sequence). V trimming: 5 bases; J trimming: 2 bases; junction bases outside the gene matches: 10.

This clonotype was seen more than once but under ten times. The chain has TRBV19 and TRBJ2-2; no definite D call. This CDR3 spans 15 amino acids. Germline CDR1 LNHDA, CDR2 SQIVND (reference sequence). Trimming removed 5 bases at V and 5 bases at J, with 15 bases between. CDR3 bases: TGTGCCAGTAGTCCCGAATGGGCAGAAACCGGGGAGCTGTTTTTT. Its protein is CASSPEWAETGELFF.

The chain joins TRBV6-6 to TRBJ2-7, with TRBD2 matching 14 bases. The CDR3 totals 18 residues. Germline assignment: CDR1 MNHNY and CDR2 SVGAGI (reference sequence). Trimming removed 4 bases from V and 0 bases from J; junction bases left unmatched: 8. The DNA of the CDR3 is TGTGCCAGCAGTTCCCGGACTAGCGGGGGGACCACCTCCTACGAGCAGTACTTC. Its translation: CASSSRTSGGTTSYEQYF.

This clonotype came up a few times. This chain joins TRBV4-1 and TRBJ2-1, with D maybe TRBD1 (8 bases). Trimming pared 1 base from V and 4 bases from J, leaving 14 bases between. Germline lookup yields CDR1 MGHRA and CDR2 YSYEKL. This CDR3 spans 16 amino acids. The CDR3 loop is CASSQVTGGVYNEQFF. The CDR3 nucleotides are TGCGCCAGCAGCCAAGTAACAGGGGGGGTTTACAATGAGCAGTTCTTC.

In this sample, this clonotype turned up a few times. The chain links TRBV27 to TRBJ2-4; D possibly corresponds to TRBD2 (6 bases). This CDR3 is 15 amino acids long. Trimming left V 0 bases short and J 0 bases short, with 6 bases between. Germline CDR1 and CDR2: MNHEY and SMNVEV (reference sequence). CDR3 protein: CASSLSGGAKNIQYF. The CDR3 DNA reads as TGTGCCAGCAGTTTATCCGGGGGAGCCAAAAACATTCAGTACTTC.

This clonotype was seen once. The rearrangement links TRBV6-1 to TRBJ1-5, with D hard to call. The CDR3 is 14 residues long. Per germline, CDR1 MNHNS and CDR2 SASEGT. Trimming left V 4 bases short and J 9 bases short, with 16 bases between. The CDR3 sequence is CASSASAVRPPQHF. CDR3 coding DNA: TGTGCCAGCAGTGCATCGGCGGTTAGGCCGCCCCAGCATTTT.

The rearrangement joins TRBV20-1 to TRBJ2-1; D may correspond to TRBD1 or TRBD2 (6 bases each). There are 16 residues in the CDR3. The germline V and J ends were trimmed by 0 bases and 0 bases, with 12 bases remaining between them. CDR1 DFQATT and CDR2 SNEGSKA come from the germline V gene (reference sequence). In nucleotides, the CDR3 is TGCAGTGCTAGAGATGAGGGGGGCTTCTCCTACAATGAGCAGTTCTTC. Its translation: CSARDEGGFSYNEQFF.

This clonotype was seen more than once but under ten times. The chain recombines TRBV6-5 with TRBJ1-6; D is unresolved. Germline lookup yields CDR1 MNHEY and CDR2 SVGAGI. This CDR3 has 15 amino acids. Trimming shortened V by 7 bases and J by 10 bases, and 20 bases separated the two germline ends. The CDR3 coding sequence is TGTGCCAGCACCCCTACGACCGGCAGCCAGTCACCCCTCCACTTT. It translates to CASTPTTGSQSPLHF.

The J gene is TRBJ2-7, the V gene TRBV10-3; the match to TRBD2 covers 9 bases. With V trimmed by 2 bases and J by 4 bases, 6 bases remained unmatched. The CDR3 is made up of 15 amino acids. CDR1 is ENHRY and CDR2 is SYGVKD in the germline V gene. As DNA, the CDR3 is TGTGCCATCAGTGAGAAGCGGGGGGCCGCTTACGAGCAGTACGTC. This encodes CAISEKRGAAYEQYV.

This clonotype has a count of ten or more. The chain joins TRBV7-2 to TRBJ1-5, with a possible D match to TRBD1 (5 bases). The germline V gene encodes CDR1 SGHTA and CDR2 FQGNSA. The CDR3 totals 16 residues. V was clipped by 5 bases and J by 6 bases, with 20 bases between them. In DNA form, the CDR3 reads TGTGCCAGCAGCCCAACGCTAGGGGCTCCGCCTCAGCCCCAGCATTTT. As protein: CASSPTLGAPPQPQHF.

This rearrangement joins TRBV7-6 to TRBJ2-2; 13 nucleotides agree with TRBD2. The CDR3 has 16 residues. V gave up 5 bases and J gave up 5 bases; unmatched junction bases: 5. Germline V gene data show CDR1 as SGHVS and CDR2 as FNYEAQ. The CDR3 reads CASSQGLAGVTGELFF. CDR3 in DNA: TGTGCCAGCAGCCAAGGACTAGCGGGGGTGACCGGGGAGCTGTTTTTT.

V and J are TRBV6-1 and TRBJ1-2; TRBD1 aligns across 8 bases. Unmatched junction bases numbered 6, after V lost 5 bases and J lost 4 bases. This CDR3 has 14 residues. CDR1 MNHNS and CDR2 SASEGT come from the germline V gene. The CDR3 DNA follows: TGTGCCAGCAGTTATCATGGACAGGGCTATGGCTACACCTTC. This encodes CASSYHGQGYGYTF.

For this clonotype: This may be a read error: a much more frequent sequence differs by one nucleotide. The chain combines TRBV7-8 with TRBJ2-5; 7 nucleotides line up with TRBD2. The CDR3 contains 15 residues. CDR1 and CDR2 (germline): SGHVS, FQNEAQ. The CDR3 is CVSSPQRGLQETQYF. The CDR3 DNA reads TGTGTCAGCTCCCCTCAGCGGGGTCTCCAAGAGACCCAGTACTTC. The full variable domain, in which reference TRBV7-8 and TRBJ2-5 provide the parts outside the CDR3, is GAGVSQSPRYKVAKRGQDVALRCDPISGHVSLFWYQQALGQGPEFLTYFQNEAQLDKSGLPSDRFFAERPEGSVSTLKIQRTQQEDSAVYLCVSSPQRGLQETQYFGPGTRLLVL.

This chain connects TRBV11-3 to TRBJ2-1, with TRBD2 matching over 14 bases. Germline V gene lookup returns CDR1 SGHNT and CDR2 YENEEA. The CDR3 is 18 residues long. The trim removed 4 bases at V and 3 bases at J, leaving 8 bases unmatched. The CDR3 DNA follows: TGTGCCAGCAGCTCCGGGACTAGCGGGGGTCTGTTCTACAATGAGCAGTTCTTC. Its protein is CASSSGTSGGLFYNEQFF.

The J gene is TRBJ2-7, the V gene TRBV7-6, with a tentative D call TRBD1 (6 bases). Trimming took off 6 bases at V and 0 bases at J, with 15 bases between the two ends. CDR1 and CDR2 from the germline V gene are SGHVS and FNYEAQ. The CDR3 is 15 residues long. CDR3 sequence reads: CASSSDRGSSYEQYV. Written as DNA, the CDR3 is TGTGCCAGCAGTTCGGACAGAGGAAGCTCCTACGAGCAGTACGTC.

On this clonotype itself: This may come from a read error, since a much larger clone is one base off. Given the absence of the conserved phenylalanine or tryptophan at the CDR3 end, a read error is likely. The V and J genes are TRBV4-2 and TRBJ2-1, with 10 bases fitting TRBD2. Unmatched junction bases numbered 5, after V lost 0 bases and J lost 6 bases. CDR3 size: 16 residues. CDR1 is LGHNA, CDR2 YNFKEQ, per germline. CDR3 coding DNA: TGTGCCAGCAGCCAAGAGATAGCGGGGGGACCCAATGAGCAGTTCTCC. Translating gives CASSQEIAGGPNEQFS.

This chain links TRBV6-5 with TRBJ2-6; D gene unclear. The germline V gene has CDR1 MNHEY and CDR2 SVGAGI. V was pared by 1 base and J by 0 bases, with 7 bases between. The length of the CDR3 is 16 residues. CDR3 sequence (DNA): TGTGCCAGCAGTTACTTTCGGTCCTCTGGGGCCAACGTCCTGACTTTC. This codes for CASSYFRSSGANVLTF.